This T cell receptor (beta chain) was identified during a study of PD-L1 blockade in urothelial cancer. The trim removed 3 bases at V and 1 base at J, leaving 7 bases unmatched. The germline CDR1 and CDR2 sequences are SGHRS and YFSETQ. The length of the CDR3 is 15 residues. The protocol was immunoSEQ multiplex PCR, while the TCRdb copy is restricted to in-frame clones and leaves out a portion. The profile covers about 38,000 clones, with over 75% appearing a single time and more than 15% taken by the ten largest. The receptor comes from a man in his sixties with urothelial cancer. This sequence joins TRBV5-1 and TRBJ2-7, with 7 bases fitting TRBD1. The material was PBMCs, obtained around atezolizumab (anti-PD-L1) treatment. The chain's CDR3 is CASSSGTDTSYEQYF. CDR3 in DNA: TGCGCCAGCAGCTCGGGGACAGACACGTCCTACGAGCAGTACTTC.